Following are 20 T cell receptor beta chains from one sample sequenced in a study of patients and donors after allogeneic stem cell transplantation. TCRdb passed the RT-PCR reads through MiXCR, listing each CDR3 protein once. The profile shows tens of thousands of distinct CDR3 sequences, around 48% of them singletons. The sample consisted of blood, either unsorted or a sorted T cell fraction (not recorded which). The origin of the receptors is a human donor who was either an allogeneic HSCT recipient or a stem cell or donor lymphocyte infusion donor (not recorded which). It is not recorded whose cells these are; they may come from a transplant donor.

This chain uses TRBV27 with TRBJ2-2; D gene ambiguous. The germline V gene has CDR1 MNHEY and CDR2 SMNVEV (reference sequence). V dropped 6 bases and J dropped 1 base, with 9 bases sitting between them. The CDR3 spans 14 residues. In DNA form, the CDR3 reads TGTGCCAGCAGCTGGGCCCTGAACACCGGGGAGCTGTTTTTT. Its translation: CASSWALNTGELFF.

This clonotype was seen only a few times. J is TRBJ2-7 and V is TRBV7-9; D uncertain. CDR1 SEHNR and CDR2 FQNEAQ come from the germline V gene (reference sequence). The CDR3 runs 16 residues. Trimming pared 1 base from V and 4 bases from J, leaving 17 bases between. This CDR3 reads CASSLGSAPLSYEQYF. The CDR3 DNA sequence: TGTGCCAGCAGCTTAGGTTCCGCTCCCTTGAGTTACGAGCAGTACTTC.

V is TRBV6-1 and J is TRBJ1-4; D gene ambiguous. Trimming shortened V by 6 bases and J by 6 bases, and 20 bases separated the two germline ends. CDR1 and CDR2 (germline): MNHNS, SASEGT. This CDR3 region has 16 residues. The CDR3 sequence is CASRILIPGSYEKLFF. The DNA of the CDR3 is TGTGCCAGCAGAATTCTTATTCCGGGAAGCTATGAAAAACTGTTTTTT.

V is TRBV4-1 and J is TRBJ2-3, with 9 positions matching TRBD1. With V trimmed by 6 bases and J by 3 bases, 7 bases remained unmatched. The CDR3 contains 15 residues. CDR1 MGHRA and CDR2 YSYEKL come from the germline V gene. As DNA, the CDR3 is TGCGCCAGCAGGGGGGACAGGGTACCAACAGATACGCAGTATTTT. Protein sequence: CASRGDRVPTDTQYF.

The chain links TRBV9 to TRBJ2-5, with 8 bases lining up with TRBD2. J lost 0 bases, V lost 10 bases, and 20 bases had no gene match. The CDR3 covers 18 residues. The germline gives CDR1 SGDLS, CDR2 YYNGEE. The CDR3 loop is CAPLKFKAGVWYQETQYF. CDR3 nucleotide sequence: TGTGCCCCCCTCAAATTTAAAGCGGGAGTGTGGTACCAAGAGACCCAGTACTTC.

The CDR3 protein is CAIRTGDRTEAFF. CDR3 nucleotide sequence: TGTGCCATCAGAACAGGGGATCGCACTGAAGCTTTCTTT. The rearrangement uses TRBV10-3 and TRBJ1-1; TRBD1 aligns across 7 bases. V lost 6 bases to trimming and J lost 4 bases; unmatched junction nucleotides: 5. CDR1 is ENHRY and CDR2 is SYGVKD in the germline V gene. The CDR3 has 13 residues.

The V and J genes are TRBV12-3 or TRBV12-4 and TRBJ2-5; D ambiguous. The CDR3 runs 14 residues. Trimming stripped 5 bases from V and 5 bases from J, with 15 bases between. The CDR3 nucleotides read TGTGCCAGCAGTCAGGCAATTGTCGGTGAGACCCAGTACTTC. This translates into CASSQAIVGETQYF.

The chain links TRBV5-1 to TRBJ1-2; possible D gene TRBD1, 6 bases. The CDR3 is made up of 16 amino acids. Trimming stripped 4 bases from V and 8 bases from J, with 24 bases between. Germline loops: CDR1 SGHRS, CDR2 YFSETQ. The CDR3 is CASSTETGQRDGGYTF. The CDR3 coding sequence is TGCGCCAGCAGCACTGAAACAGGGCAACGTGACGGAGGCTACACCTTC.

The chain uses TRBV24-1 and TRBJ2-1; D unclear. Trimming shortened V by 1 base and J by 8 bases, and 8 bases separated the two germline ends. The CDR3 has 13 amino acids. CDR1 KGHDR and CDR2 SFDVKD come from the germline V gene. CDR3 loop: CATSDLGGDEQFF. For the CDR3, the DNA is TGTGCCACCAGTGATTTAGGCGGAGATGAGCAGTTCTTC.

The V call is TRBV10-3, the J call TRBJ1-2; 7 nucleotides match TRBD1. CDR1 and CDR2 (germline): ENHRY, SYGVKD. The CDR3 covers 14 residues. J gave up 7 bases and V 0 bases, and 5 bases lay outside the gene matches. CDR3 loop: CAISESGGISGYTF. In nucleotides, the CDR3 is TGTGCCATCAGTGAGTCAGGGGGCATCAGTGGCTACACCTTC.

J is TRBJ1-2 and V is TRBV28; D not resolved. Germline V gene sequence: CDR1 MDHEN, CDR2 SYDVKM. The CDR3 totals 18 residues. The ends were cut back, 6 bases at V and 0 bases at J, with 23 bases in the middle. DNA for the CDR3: TGTGCCAGCAGCACAAGAACCATGGGGTACCGATCTAACTATGGCTACACCTTC. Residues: CASSTRTMGYRSNYGYTF.

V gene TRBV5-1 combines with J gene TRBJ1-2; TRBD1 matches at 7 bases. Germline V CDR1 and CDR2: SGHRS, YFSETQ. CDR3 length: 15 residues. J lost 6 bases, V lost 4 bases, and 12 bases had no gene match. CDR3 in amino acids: CASSPTDRSTDGYTF. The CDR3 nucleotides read TGCGCCAGCAGCCCAACGGACAGGAGCACTGATGGCTACACCTTC.

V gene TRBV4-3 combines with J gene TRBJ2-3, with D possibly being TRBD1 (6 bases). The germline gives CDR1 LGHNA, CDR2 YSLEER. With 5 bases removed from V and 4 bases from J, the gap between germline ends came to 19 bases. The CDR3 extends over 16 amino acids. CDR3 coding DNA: TGCGCCAGCAGCTACAGGGTAGGGATGAATGCAGATACGCAGTATTTT. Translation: CASSYRVGMNADTQYF.

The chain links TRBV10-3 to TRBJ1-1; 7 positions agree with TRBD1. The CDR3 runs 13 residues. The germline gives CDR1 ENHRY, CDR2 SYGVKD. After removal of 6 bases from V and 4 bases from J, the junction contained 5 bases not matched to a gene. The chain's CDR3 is CAIRDQGGTEAFF. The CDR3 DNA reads TGTGCCATCAGGGACCAGGGGGGCACTGAAGCTTTCTTT.

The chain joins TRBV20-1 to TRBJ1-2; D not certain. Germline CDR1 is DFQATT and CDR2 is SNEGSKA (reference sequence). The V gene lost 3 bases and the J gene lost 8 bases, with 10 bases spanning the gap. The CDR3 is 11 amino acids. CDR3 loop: CSASRGDGYTF. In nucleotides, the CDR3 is TGCAGTGCTAGTCGGGGTGACGGCTACACCTTC.

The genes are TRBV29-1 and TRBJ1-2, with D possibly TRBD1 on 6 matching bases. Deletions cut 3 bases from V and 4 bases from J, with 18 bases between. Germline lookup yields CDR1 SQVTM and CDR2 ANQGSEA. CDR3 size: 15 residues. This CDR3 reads CSVEGTRLHGYGYTF. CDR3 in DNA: TGCAGCGTTGAGGGGACACGGCTTCACGGCTATGGCTACACCTTC.

The CDR3: CSATRGNSPLHF. The DNA for the CDR3 is TGCAGTGCTACTAGGGGAAATTCACCCCTCCACTTT. This chain links TRBV20-1 with TRBJ1-6; TRBD1 might be the D (5 bases). Trimming stripped 4 bases from V and 7 bases from J, with 8 bases between. CDR3 length equals 12 residues. Germline lookup yields CDR1 DFQATT and CDR2 SNEGSKA (reference sequence).

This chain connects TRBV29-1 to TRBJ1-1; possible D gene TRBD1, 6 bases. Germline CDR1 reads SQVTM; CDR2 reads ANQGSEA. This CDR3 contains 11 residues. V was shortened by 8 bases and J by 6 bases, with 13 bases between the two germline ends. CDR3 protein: CSSGGGAEAFF. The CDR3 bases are TGCAGCTCCGGAGGGGGGGCTGAAGCTTTCTTT.

The CDR3 reads CASSTDRNQPQHF. The CDR3 bases are TGTGCCAGCAGTACCGACAGGAATCAGCCCCAGCATTTT. The rearrangement links TRBV6-5 to TRBJ1-5, with a weak D call TRBD1 (6 bases). The CDR3 has 13 residues. V gave up 5 bases and J gave up 4 bases, with 9 bases separating them. In germline, CDR1 is MNHEY, CDR2 SVGAGI.

CDR3 in amino acids: CSVSGRNGYTF. The CDR3, as DNA: TGCAGCGTTTCAGGGAGAAATGGCTACACCTTC. The V gene is TRBV29-1, the J gene TRBJ1-2; possible D gene TRBD1, 5 bases. Germline V gives CDR1 SQVTM, CDR2 ANQGSEA. V lost 5 bases to trimming and J lost 6 bases, with 10 bases between them. There are 11 residues in the CDR3.